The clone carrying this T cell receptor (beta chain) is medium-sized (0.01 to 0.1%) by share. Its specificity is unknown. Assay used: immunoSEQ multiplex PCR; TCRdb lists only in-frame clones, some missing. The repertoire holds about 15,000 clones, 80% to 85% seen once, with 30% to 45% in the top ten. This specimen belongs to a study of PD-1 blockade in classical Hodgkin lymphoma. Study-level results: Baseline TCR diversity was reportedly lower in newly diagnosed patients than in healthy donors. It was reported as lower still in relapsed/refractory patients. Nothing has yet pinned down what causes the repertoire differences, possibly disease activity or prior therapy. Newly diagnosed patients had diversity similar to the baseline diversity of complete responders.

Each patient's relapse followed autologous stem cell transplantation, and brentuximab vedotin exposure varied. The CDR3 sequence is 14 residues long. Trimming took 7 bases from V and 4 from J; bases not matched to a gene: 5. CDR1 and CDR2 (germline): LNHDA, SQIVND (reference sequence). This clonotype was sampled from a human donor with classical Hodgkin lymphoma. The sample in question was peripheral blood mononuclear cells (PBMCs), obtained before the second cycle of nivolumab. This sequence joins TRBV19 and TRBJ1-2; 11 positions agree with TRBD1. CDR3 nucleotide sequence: TGTGCCAGTACCCACGGGACAGGGGGCTATGGCTACACCTTC. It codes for CASTHGTGGYGYTF.